These 10 T cell receptor beta chains were all obtained from the same sample, sequenced in a study of T cell changes during pregnancy in multiple sclerosis. The method was immunoSEQ multiplex PCR; TCRdb's version includes in-frame clones alone and lacks a portion of them. The sample lists 55,000 to 85,000 clones, 90% occurring once. The specimen was peripheral blood, collected in the third trimester of pregnancy. The receptors were gathered from a female donor with multiple sclerosis, enrolled in a pregnancy study.

The chain recombines TRBV27 with TRBJ1-5; D perhaps matches TRBD1 (5 bases). The V and J ends lost 3 bases and 6 bases respectively, with 15 bases between them. Germline CDR1 MNHEY, CDR2 SMNVEV (reference sequence). The CDR3 consists of 15 residues. The CDR3 bases are TGTGCCAGCAGTTTTACGGGGGAAGGACGTCAGCCCCAGCATTTT. Residues: CASSFTGEGRQPQHF.

J is TRBJ1-5 and V is TRBV29-1; tentatively, D is TRBD1 (5 bases). V was cut by 4 bases and J by 1 base, with 8 bases left in between. The CDR3 has 13 residues. The V gene's germline CDR1 is SQVTM and CDR2 ANQGSEA. The CDR3 reads CSVGRASNQPQHF. DNA for the CDR3: TGCAGCGTTGGCAGGGCGAGCAATCAGCCCCAGCATTTT.

The rearrangement links TRBV6-6 to TRBJ2-1; 7 positions match TRBD2. Germline CDR1 is MNHNY and CDR2 is SVGAGI (reference sequence). V shed 8 bases and J 0 bases; nucleotides not matched to a gene: 1. The CDR3 loop spans 13 amino acids. The CDR3 nucleotides read TGTGCCAGCGGGGGGGGCTCCTACAATGAGCAGTTCTTC. This encodes CASGGGSYNEQFF.

The genes are TRBV5-4 and TRBJ2-1; a weak D match, TRBD2 (6 bases). CDR1 is SGHNT and CDR2 is YYREEE in the germline V gene (reference sequence). CDR3 length equals 14 residues. Trimming left V 4 bases short and J 3 bases short, with 11 bases between. In DNA, the CDR3 is TGTGCCAGCAGCGACGGGCGGGGCTACAATGAGCAGTTCTTC. Residues: CASSDGRGYNEQFF.

The chain links TRBV6-1 to TRBJ1-1; no firm D call. The CDR3 loop spans 18 amino acids. Looked up from germline, CDR1 is MNHNS and CDR2 is SASEGT. The V end lost 2 bases, the J end lost 0 bases, and 19 bases lay between the germline ends. In DNA, the CDR3 is TGTGCCAGCAGTGAAATGGCGGGGTTCGCGTTTTTGAACACTGAAGCTTTCTTT. This gives the protein CASSEMAGFAFLNTEAFF.

This chain connects TRBV12-5 to TRBJ2-7; perhaps TRBD1 as D (6 bases). CDR1 and CDR2 (germline): LGHNT, FRNRAP. Between the trimmed V and J ends, which lost 6 bases and 1 base, there was a span of 16 bases. The CDR3 runs to 15 residues. This CDR3 reads CASGLQLGGSYEQYF. CDR3 nucleotides: TGTGCTAGTGGCCTCCAGCTAGGGGGATCCTACGAGCAGTACTTC.

This rearrangement joins TRBV13 to TRBJ1-2; D perhaps matches TRBD1 (6 bases). The germline V and J ends were trimmed by 3 bases and 4 bases, with 15 bases remaining between them. CDR1 PRHDT and CDR2 FYEKMQ come from the germline V gene (reference sequence). The CDR3 sequence is 15 residues long. As DNA, the CDR3 is TGTGCCAGCAGCTTTTCCCGAACAGGGTTCTATGGCTACACCTTC. Translation gives CASSFSRTGFYGYTF.

This sequence joins TRBV30 and TRBJ2-1; 8 positions agree with TRBD2. Germline CDR1 GTSNPN, CDR2 SVGIG (reference sequence). The CDR3 runs 13 residues. V trimming: 7 bases; J trimming: 2 bases; junction bases outside the gene matches: 4. The CDR3 region is CAFSSGAYNEQFF. The CDR3 DNA reads as TGTGCCTTTAGTAGCGGGGCCTACAATGAGCAGTTCTTC.

This chain connects TRBV9 to TRBJ1-1, with 10 positions matching TRBD1. Germline V gene sequence: CDR1 SGDLS, CDR2 YYNGEE. The CDR3 has 14 residues. The junction had 3 bases not matched to a gene; V was cut back by 3 bases and J by 4 bases. In nucleotides, the CDR3 is TGTGCCAGCAGCGCGGGACAGGGGAGCACTGAAGCTTTCTTT. Translating it yields CASSAGQGSTEAFF.

This sequence joins TRBV28 and TRBJ1-1; possibly TRBD1 for D (5 bases). Trimming took off 3 bases at V and 1 base at J, with 9 bases between the two ends. The germline V gene has CDR1 MDHEN and CDR2 SYDVKM. The CDR3 is 14 residues long. The CDR3: CASSLSQGNTEAFF. The CDR3 DNA sequence: TGTGCCAGCAGTTTGTCTCAGGGGAACACTGAAGCTTTCTTT.